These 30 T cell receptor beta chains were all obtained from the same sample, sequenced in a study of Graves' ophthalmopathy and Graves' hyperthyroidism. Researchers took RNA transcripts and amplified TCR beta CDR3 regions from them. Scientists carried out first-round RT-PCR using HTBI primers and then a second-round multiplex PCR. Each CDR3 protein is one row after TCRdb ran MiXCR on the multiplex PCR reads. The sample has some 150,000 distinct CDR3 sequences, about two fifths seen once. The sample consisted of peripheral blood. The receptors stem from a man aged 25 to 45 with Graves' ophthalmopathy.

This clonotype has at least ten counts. This CDR3 reads CASSLEGGGEQYF. In DNA form, the CDR3 reads TGTGCCAGCAGCTTAGAGGGGGGCGGCGAGCAGTACTTC. This sequence joins TRBV11-3 and TRBJ2-7; D might be TRBD1 or TRBD2, each matching 6 bases. The ends were cut back, 0 bases at V and 6 bases at J, with 9 bases in the middle. The CDR3 sequence is 13 residues long. CDR1 SGHNT and CDR2 YENEEA come from the germline V gene.

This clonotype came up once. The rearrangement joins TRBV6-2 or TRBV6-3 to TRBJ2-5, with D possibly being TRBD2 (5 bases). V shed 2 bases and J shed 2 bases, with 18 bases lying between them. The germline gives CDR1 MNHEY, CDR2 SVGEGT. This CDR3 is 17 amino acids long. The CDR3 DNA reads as TGTGCCAGCAGTTACCCCTTCGGGAACAGACAACAAGAGACCCAGTACTTC. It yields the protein CASSYPFGNRQQETQYF.

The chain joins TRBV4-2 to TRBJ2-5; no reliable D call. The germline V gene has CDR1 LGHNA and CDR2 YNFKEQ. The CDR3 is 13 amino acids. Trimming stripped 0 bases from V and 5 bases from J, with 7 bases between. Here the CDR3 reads CASSQDGRETQYF. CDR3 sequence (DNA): TGTGCCAGCAGCCAAGATGGTCGTGAGACCCAGTACTTC.

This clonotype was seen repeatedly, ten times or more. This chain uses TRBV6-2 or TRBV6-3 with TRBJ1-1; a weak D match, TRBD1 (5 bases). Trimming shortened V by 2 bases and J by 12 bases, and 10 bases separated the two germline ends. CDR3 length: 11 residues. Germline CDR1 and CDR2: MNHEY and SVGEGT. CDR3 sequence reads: CASSYGAGPFF. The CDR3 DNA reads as TGTGCCAGCAGTTACGGGGCGGGACCTTTCTTT.

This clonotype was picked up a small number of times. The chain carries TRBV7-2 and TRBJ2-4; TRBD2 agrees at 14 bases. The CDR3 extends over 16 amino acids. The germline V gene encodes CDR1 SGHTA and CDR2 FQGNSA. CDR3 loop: CLETVGTSGSRDIQYF. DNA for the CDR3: TGTCTCGAAACTGTAGGGACTAGCGGGAGTAGGGACATTCAGTACTTC.

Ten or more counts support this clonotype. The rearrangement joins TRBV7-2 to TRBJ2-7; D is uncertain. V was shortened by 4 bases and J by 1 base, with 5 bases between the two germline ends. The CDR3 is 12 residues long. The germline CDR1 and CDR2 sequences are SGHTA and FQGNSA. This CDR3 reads CASSSPSYEQYF. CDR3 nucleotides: TGTGCCAGCAGCTCTCCTTCCTACGAGCAGTACTTC.

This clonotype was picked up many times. The CDR3 is CASSLGSGTAEAFF. Written as DNA, the CDR3 is TGTGCCAGCAGTTTGGGCAGTGGGACCGCTGAAGCTTTCTTT. The chain is built from TRBV12-3 or TRBV12-4 and TRBJ1-1, with D maybe TRBD1 (5 bases). CDR3 length: 14 residues. The V and J ends lost 3 bases and 6 bases respectively, with 14 bases between them.

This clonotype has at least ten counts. Here the CDR3 DNA reads TGTGCCAGCAGTTACCGGGACAGCAATCAGCCCCAGCATTTT. It yields the protein CASSYRDSNQPQHF. The V gene is TRBV2, the J gene TRBJ1-5; TRBD1 is a possible D gene (5 bases). CDR3 length: 14 residues. The V end was cut by 5 bases, the J end by 1 base, with 9 bases between. CDR1 and CDR2 (germline): SNHLY, FYNNEI.

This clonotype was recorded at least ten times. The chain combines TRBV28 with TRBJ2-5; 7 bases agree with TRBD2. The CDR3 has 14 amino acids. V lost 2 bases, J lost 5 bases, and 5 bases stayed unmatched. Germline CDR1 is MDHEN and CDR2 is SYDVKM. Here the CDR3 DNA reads TGTGCCAGCAGTTTAGGGCCGGGAGGCGAGACCCAGTACTTC. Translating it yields CASSLGPGGETQYF.

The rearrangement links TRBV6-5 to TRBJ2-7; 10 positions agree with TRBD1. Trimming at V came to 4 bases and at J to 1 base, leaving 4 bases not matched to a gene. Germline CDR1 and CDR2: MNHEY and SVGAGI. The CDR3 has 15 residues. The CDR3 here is CASSLGQGRSYEQYF. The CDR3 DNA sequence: TGTGCCAGCAGTTTGGGACAGGGGAGATCCTACGAGCAGTACTTC.

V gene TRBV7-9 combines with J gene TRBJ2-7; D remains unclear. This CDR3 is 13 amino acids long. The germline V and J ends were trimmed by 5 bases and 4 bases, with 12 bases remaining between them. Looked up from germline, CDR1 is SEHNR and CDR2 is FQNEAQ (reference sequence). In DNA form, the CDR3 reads TGTGCCAGCAGCCCACCCCCCGTTTACGAGCAGTACTTC. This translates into CASSPPPVYEQYF.

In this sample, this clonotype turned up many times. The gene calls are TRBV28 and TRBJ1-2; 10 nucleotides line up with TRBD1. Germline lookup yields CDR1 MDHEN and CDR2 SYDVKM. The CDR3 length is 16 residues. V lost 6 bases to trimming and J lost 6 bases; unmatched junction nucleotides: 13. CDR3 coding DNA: TGTGCCAGCAGCACCCTTCCGGGACAGGGGAACCATGGCTACACCTTC. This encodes CASSTLPGQGNHGYTF.

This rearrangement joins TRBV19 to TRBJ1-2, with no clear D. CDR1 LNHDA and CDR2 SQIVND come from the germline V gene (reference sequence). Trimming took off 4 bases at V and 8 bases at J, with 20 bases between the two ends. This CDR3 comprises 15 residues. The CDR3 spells CASSNSATLQRGYTF. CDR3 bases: TGTGCCAGTAGTAACTCAGCGACTCTTCAGAGGGGCTACACCTTC.

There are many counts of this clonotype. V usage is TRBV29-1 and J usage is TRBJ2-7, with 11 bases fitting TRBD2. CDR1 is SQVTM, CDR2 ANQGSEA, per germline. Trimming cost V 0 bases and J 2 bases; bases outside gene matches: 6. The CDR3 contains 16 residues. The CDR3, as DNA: TGCAGCGTTGAAGATCGAGTTAGCGGGAGGGCCTACGAGCAGTACTTC. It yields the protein CSVEDRVSGRAYEQYF.

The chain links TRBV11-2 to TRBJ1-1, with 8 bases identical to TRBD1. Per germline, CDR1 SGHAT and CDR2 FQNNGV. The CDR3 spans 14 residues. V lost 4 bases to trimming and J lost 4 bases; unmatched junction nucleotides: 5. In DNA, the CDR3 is TGTGCCAGCAGCTCTGGACAGGGTCGCACTGAAGCTTTCTTT. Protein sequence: CASSSGQGRTEAFF.

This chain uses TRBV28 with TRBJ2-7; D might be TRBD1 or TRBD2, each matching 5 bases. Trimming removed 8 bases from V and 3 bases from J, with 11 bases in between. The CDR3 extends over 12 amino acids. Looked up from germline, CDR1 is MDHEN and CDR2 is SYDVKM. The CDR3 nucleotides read TGTGCCAGCGAAGGGACCCGCTACGAGCAGTACTTC. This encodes CASEGTRYEQYF.

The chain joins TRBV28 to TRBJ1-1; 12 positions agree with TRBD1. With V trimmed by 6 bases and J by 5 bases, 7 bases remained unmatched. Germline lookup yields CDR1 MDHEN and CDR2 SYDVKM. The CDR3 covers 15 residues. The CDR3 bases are TGTGCCAGCAGCGCGGGACAGGGGGCTTTGACTGAAGCTTTCTTT. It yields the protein CASSAGQGALTEAFF.

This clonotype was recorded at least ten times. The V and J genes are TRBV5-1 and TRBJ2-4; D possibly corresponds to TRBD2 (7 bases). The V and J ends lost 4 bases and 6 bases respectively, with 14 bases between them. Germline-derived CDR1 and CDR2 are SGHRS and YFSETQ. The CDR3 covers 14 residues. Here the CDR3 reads CASSPRGGGNIQYF. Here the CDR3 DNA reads TGCGCCAGCAGCCCGAGAGGGGGGGGAAACATTCAGTACTTC.

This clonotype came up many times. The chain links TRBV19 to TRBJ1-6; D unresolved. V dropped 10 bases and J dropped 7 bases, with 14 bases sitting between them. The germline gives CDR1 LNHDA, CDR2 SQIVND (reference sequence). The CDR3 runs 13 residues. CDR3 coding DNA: TGTGCCACTAAGGACCGAGTGAATTCACCCCTCCACTTT. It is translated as CATKDRVNSPLHF.

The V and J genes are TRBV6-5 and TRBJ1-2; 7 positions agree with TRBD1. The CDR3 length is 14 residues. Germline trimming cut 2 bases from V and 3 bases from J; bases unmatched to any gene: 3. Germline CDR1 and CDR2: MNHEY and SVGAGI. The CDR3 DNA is TGTGCCAGCAGTTACATCCAGGGGGACTATGGCTACACCTTC. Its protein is CASSYIQGDYGYTF.

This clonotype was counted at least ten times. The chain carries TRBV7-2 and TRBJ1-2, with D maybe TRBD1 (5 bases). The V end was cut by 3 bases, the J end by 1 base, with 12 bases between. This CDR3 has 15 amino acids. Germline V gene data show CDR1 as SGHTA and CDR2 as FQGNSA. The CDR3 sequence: CASSLTPTVNYGYTF. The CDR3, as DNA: TGTGCCAGCAGCTTGACCCCGACAGTTAACTATGGCTACACCTTC.

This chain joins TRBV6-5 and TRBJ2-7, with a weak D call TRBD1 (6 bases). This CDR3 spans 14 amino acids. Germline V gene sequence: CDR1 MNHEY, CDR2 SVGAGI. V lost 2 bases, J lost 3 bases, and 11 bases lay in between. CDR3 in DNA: TGTGCCAGCAGTTACGGACAGAAAAACTACGAGCAGTACTTC. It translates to CASSYGQKNYEQYF.

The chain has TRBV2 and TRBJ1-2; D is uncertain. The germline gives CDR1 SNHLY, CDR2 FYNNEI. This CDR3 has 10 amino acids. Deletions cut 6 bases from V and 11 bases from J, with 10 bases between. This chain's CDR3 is CASRTTSYTF. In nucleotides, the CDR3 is TGTGCCAGCAGAACGACTAGTTACACCTTC. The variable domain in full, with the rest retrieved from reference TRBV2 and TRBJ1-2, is EPEVTQTPSHQVTQMGQEVILRCVPISNHLYFYWYRQILGQKVEFLVSFYNNEISEKSEIFDDQFSVERPDGSNFTLKIRSTKLEDSAMYFCASRTTSYTFGSGTRLTVV.

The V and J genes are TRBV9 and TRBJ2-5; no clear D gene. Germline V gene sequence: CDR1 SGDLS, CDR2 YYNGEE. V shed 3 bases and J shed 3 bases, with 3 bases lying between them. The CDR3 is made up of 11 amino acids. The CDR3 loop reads CASSDEETQYF. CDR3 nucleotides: TGTGCCAGCAGCGACGAAGAGACCCAGTACTTC.

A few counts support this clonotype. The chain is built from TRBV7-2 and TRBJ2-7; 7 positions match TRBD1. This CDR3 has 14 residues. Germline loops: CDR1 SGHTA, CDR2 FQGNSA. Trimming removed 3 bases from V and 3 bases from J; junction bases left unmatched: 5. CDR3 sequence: CASSFGQVGYEQYF. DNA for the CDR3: TGTGCCAGCAGCTTCGGACAGGTCGGCTACGAGCAGTACTTC.

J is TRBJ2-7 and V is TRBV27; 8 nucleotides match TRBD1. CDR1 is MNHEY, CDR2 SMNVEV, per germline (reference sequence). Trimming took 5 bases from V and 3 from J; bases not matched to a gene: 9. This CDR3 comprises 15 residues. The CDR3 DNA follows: TGTGCCAGCAGTGACGAACAGGGGGGACTCTACGAGCAGTACTTC. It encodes CASSDEQGGLYEQYF.

In DNA, the CDR3 is TGTGCCAGCAGCTTAACGCCGAGGACAGGGAGGTCTGGCTACACCTTC. Amino acids: CASSLTPRTGRSGYTF. The V gene is TRBV7-3, the J gene TRBJ1-2; 8 nucleotides match TRBD1. J lost 7 bases, V lost 0 bases, and 10 bases had no gene match. The CDR3 is 16 amino acids. Looked up from germline, CDR1 is SGHTA and CDR2 is FQGTGA.

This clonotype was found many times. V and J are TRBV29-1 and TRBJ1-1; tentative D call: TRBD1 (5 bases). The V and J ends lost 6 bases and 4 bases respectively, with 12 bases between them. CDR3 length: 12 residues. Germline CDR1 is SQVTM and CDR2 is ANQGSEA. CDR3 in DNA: TGCAGCGTCGGGGGATTCAGCACTGAAGCTTTCTTT. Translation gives CSVGGFSTEAFF.

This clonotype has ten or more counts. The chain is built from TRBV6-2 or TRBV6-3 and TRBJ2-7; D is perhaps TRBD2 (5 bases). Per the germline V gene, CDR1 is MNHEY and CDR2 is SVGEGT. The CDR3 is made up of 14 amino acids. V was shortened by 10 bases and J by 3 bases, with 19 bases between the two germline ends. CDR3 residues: CATQTLTRNYEQYF. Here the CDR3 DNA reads TGTGCCACCCAGACTCTAACTAGGAACTACGAGCAGTACTTC.

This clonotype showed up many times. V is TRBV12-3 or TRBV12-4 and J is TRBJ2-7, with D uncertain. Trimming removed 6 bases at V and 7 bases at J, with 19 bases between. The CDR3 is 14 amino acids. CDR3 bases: TGTGCCAGCAGCCCTATACGGGCTCTGTGGGAGCAGTACTTC. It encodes CASSPIRALWEQYF.